This TCR beta chain emerged from a study of blood T cells in healthy people across ages. The study, taken as a whole, reports: Unsorted PBMCs ruled out conclusive naive versus antigen-experienced comparison. Long-lived donors had more naive CD4+ cells and higher diversity than aged donors.

Through a sample-barcoded 5' primer and a J-beta primer mix, a second PCR was run for roughly 6 to 11 cycles. TCRdb re-analysed the 5' RACE reads in MiXCR, keeping a single row per CDR3 protein. Among about 970,000 distinct CDR3 sequences, roughly 51% were seen once, and the ten largest hold about 21%. Concerning this clonotype itself: Its antigen remains unknown.

Germline CDR1 is MDHEN and CDR2 is SYDVKM. V was cut by 5 bases and J by 0 bases, with 14 bases left in between. CDR3 length: 16 residues. The receptor's source is a woman aged 60 to 75 in good health. The sample comprised blood. This rearrangement joins TRBV28 to TRBJ2-4, with D possibly matching TRBD2 (5 bases). CDR3 region: CASSPARAPAKNIQYF. The CDR3, as DNA: TGTGCCAGCAGTCCAGCGAGGGCCCCAGCCAAAAACATTCAGTACTTC. Full variable domain (missing parts from reference TRBV28 and TRBJ2-4): DVKVTQSSRYLVKRTGEKVFLECVQDMDHENMFWYRQDPGLGLRLIYFSYDVKMKEKGDIPEGYSVSREKKERFSLILESASTNQTSMYLCASSPARAPAKNIQYFGAGTRLSVL.